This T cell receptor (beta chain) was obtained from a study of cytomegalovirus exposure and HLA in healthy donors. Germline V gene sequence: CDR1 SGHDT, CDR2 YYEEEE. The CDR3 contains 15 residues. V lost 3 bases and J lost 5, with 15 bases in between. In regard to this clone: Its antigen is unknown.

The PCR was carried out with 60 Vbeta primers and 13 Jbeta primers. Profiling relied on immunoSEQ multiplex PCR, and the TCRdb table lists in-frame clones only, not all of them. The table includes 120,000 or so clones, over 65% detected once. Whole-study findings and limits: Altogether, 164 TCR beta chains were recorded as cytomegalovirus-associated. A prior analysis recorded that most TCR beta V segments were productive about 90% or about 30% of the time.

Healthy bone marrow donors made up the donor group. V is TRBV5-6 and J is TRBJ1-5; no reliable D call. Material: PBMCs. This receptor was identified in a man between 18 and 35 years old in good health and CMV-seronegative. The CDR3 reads CASSSYGVPDQPQHF. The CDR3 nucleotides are TGTGCCAGCAGCTCTTACGGGGTCCCAGATCAGCCCCAGCATTTT.